This T cell receptor beta chain derives from a study of shared clonotypes between healthy human individuals. Study-wide results and limits: Investigators collected only blood, and repertoires in tissues likely differ.

To note about this clone: As yet, its antigen is unknown.

Produced via immunoSEQ multiplex PCR; TCRdb's table is partial and in-frame only. Counted here are 2 million to 2.5 million clones, roughly 93% occurring once; the ten biggest clones make up about 0.39%. V gave up 4 bases and J gave up 4 bases; unmatched junction bases: 13. Per germline, CDR1 SGHTA and CDR2 FQGNSA. The CDR3 sequence is 18 residues long. J is TRBJ2-2 and V is TRBV7-2; 9 bases are shared with TRBD1. The TCR was taken from a man younger than 30 in good health. Some clones in this sample may be carry-over from other donors' samples. Sequencing was carried out using naive CD4+ T cells from PBMCs. Indicated subset: CD45RA+ positively selected. The CDR3 sequence is CASSSLQGARVSTGELFF. The CDR3 DNA sequence: TGTGCCAGCAGCTCATTACAGGGGGCGCGGGTCAGCACCGGGGAGCTGTTTTTT.